What follows are 21 T cell receptor beta chains derived from one specimen sequenced in a study of shared clonotypes between healthy human individuals. Clones were read by immunoSEQ multiplex PCR, and TCRdb kept only the in-frame ones, dropping some. Of some 1.5 million clones in the sample, roughly 97% are singletons; the top ten hold 1% to 1.5%. Source material: naive CD4+ T cells sorted from blood. The subset is: CD45RA+ positively selected. Receptors were obtained from a man aged 25 to 40 in good health.

V and J are TRBV27 and TRBJ2-7; no definite D call. The CDR3 extends over 14 amino acids. Germline CDR1 and CDR2: MNHEY and SMNVEV (reference sequence). V lost 4 bases, J lost 0 bases, and 10 bases lay in between. CDR3 region: CASSYASSSYEQYF. CDR3 nucleotides: TGTGCCAGCAGTTATGCCTCAAGCTCCTACGAGCAGTACTTC.

The V and J genes are TRBV5-5 and TRBJ2-7; tentatively, D is TRBD1 (5 bases). This CDR3 spans 16 amino acids. Trimming shortened V by 7 bases and J by 7 bases, and 27 bases separated the two germline ends. CDR1 is SGHKS and CDR2 is YYEKEE in the germline V gene (reference sequence). This chain's CDR3 is CASGLGVRAQVGEQYF. The CDR3 DNA reads as TGTGCCAGCGGGCTAGGTGTCAGGGCCCAAGTGGGGGAGCAGTACTTC.

This sequence joins TRBV9 and TRBJ2-7, with D perhaps TRBD2 (6 bases). Germline CDR1 SGDLS, CDR2 YYNGEE. Trimming pared 0 bases from V and 3 bases from J, leaving 16 bases between. This CDR3 has 16 amino acids. The CDR3 loop is CASSVAPPSDIYEQYF. As DNA, the CDR3 is TGTGCCAGCAGCGTAGCCCCCCCTAGCGATATCTACGAGCAGTACTTC.

This clone was detected once. CDR3 nucleotides: TGTGCCAGCTCACCGGCACTCAATCAGCCCCAGCATTTT. Translating gives CASSPALNQPQHF. The chain couples TRBV18 to TRBJ1-5; the D is unclear. V shed 3 bases and J shed 3 bases, with 6 bases lying between them. The CDR3 length is 13 residues. Germline assignment: CDR1 KGHSH and CDR2 LQKENI.

V and J are TRBV18 and TRBJ2-3, with D possibly being TRBD2 (6 bases). CDR1 and CDR2 from the germline V gene are KGHSH and LQKENI. The CDR3 loop spans 18 amino acids. The V end lost 4 bases, the J end lost 4 bases, and 24 bases lay between the germline ends. CDR3 amino acids: CASSLLPVLAPNADTQYF. CDR3 in DNA: TGTGCCAGCTCACTCCTCCCCGTACTAGCTCCCAACGCAGATACGCAGTATTTT.

The chain carries TRBV30 and TRBJ2-1; a possible D gene is TRBD1 (6 bases). Trimming shortened V by 2 bases and J by 6 bases, and 17 bases separated the two germline ends. CDR3 length: 15 amino acids. Germline V lookup: CDR1 GTSNPN, CDR2 SVGIG (reference sequence). The CDR3 loop reads CAWSIGRGIPNEQFF. The CDR3 region has the DNA TGTGCCTGGAGTATCGGCAGGGGAATCCCCAATGAGCAGTTCTTC. Full variable domain (remainder filled in from reference TRBV30 and TRBJ2-1): SQTIHQWPATLVQPVGSPLSLECTVEGTSNPNLYWYRQAAGRGLQLLFYSVGIGQISSEVPQNLSASRPQDRQFILSSKKLLLSDSGFYLCAWSIGRGIPNEQFFGPGTRLTVL.

V usage is TRBV29-1 and J usage is TRBJ2-7; D is uncertain. Germline values: CDR1 SQVTM, CDR2 ANQGSEA. The CDR3 sequence is 13 residues long. Trimming removed 5 bases from V and 0 bases from J, with 11 bases in between. CDR3 sequence: CSVLGKSSYEQYF. CDR3 coding DNA: TGCAGCGTTTTGGGAAAAAGCTCCTACGAGCAGTACTTC.

The chain joins TRBV15 to TRBJ1-2; 7 bases map to TRBD1. The CDR3 spans 15 residues. The germline V gene encodes CDR1 LNHNV and CDR2 YYDKDF (reference sequence). Unmatched junction bases numbered 12, after V lost 3 bases and J lost 8 bases. CDR3 in amino acids: CATSRVPTGTQGYTF. CDR3 nucleotide sequence: TGTGCCACCAGCAGGGTACCGACAGGGACTCAAGGCTACACCTTC.

The chain links TRBV10-1 to TRBJ2-7; no clear D gene. The germline gives CDR1 WNHNN, CDR2 SYGVQD (reference sequence). This CDR3 has 15 residues. Trimming cost V 7 bases and J 1 base, with 17 bases left between them. The CDR3 protein is CASTHPASLSYEQYF. In DNA form, the CDR3 reads TGCGCCAGCACTCACCCTGCCTCCCTTTCCTACGAGCAGTACTTC.

This sequence joins TRBV6-1 and TRBJ1-5, with D unresolved. Germline V gene lookup returns CDR1 MNHNS and CDR2 SASEGT. V was cut by 9 bases and J by 0 bases, with 12 bases left in between. The CDR3 runs to 14 residues. This CDR3 reads CASMRGDSNQPQHF. Written as DNA, the CDR3 is TGTGCCAGTATGCGGGGAGATAGCAATCAGCCCCAGCATTTT.

V gene TRBV2 combines with J gene TRBJ2-5; D possibly uses TRBD1 or TRBD2 (5 bases each). CDR1 and CDR2 (germline): SNHLY, FYNNEI. V was clipped by 11 bases and J by 2 bases, with 15 bases between them. CDR3 length: 13 residues. CDR3 in amino acids: CARAEGQQETQYF. The CDR3 bases are TGTGCCCGCGCAGAGGGGCAGCAAGAGACCCAGTACTTC.

The chain couples TRBV5-5 to TRBJ1-4; D unresolved. With 1 base removed from V and 5 bases from J, the gap between germline ends came to 12 bases. The CDR3 length is 15 residues. Germline V gene sequence: CDR1 SGHKS, CDR2 YYEKEE (reference sequence). CDR3 coding DNA: TGTGCCAGCAGCTTGCATCCAGGTTCCAATGAAAAACTGTTTTTT. Its protein product is CASSLHPGSNEKLFF.

The table lists this clone with a count of one. The rearrangement links TRBV7-9 to TRBJ1-1, with D perhaps TRBD1 (6 bases). From germline, CDR1 is SEHNR and CDR2 FQNEAQ (reference sequence). The CDR3 has 14 amino acids. The V and J ends lost 1 base and 8 bases respectively, with 14 bases between them. The CDR3 DNA reads TGTGCCAGCAGCTTAGTTTCGGCAGGGGAAGAAGCTTTCTTT. Protein: CASSLVSAGEEAFF.

V is TRBV28 and J is TRBJ2-3; TRBD2 agrees at 7 bases. The ends lost 5 bases at V and 2 bases at J; junction bases unmatched: 7. The germline CDR1 and CDR2 sequences are MDHEN and SYDVKM. This CDR3 is built from 15 residues. The CDR3 spells CASSPSSGFTDTQYF. CDR3 coding DNA: TGTGCCAGCAGTCCCTCTAGCGGCTTCACAGATACGCAGTATTTT. The full variable domain, completed using reference TRBV28 and TRBJ2-3, is DVKVTQSSRYLVKRTGEKVFLECVQDMDHENMFWYRQDPGLGLRLIYFSYDVKMKEKGDIPEGYSVSREKKERFSLILESASTNQTSMYLCASSPSSGFTDTQYFGPGTRLTVL.

J is TRBJ2-7 and V is TRBV14; the match to TRBD2 covers 7 bases. This CDR3 comprises 15 residues. Germline loops: CDR1 SGHDN, CDR2 FVKESK. With 9 bases clipped from V and 4 bases from J, the junction kept 15 bases outside the gene matches. The CDR3 protein is CARHLFLRERYEQYF. DNA of the CDR3: TGTGCCAGGCACCTCTTCTTGCGGGAGAGGTACGAGCAGTACTTC.

The J gene is TRBJ2-7, the V gene TRBV5-4; 11 bases match TRBD2. The CDR3 extends over 16 amino acids. CDR1 and CDR2 (germline): SGHNT, YYREEE (reference sequence). J gave up 1 base and V 1 base, and 4 bases lay outside the gene matches. The CDR3 nucleotides are TGTGCCAGCAGCTTGACTAGCGGGGGACGATCCTACGAGCAGTACTTC. Translation: CASSLTSGGRSYEQYF.

The V call is TRBV7-9, the J call TRBJ2-5; unclear D gene. This CDR3 has 12 amino acids. The V end lost 5 bases, the J end lost 1 base, and 5 bases lay between the germline ends. Germline lookup yields CDR1 SEHNR and CDR2 FQNEAQ (reference sequence). CDR3 loop: CASSPFQETQYF. CDR3 DNA sequence: TGTGCCAGCAGCCCATTCCAAGAGACCCAGTACTTC.

The chain couples TRBV15 to TRBJ1-4, with 8 positions matching TRBD1. Trimming at V came to 2 bases and at J to 5 bases, leaving 1 base not matched to a gene. Germline loops: CDR1 LNHNV, CDR2 YYDKDF (reference sequence). The CDR3 is 14 residues long. The CDR3 loop is CATSRQGANEKLFF. The CDR3 DNA sequence: TGTGCCACCAGCAGACAGGGGGCGAATGAAAAACTGTTTTTT.

This clone was picked up one time. The rearrangement joins TRBV4-1 to TRBJ2-5; D call uncertain. CDR3 length equals 15 residues. Germline values: CDR1 MGHRA, CDR2 YSYEKL. Deletions cut 3 bases from V and 2 bases from J, with 13 bases between. CDR3 residues: CASSQALRSQETQYF. CDR3 DNA sequence: TGCGCCAGCAGCCAGGCACTTAGATCACAAGAGACCCAGTACTTC.

The CDR3 is CASTRDRGDYGYTF. CDR3 sequence (DNA): TGTGCCAGCACCAGGGACAGGGGAGACTATGGCTACACCTTC. The V call is TRBV7-6, the J call TRBJ1-2, with 10 bases that match TRBD1. This CDR3 spans 14 amino acids. Germline values: CDR1 SGHVS, CDR2 FNYEAQ. V lost 7 bases to trimming and J lost 3 bases; unmatched junction nucleotides: 5.

J is TRBJ1-5 and V is TRBV19; a possible D gene is TRBD1 (6 bases). The germline CDR1 and CDR2 sequences are LNHDA and SQIVND (reference sequence). The CDR3 runs 21 residues. V gave up 5 bases and J gave up 0 bases, with 29 bases separating them. The CDR3 coding sequence is TGTGCCAGTAGTCCAACGGACAGCCTGAGGATCCCCACTTATAGCAATCAGCCCCAGCATTTT. Protein sequence: CASSPTDSLRIPTYSNQPQHF.